This T cell receptor beta chain was captured in a study of cytomegalovirus exposure and HLA in healthy donors. Study information: The same platform as the approximately 670 first-cohort repertoires was used for the roughly 130 validation repertoires, a later analysis reported.

The method was immunoSEQ multiplex PCR; TCRdb's version includes in-frame clones alone and lacks a portion of them. The data contain approximately 60,000 clones, 90% of them singletons. Turning to this clone: Its antigen is not known.

V was pared by 3 bases and J by 3 bases, with 6 bases of the junction left unmatched. The germline V gene has CDR1 MDHEN and CDR2 SYDVKM. This CDR3 has 16 amino acids. Whole-study findings and limits: In vitro checks showed that a few CMV-associated chains really do target CMV antigens.

This sequence joins TRBV28 and TRBJ2-2; 8 nucleotides match TRBD1. This clonotype originated in a man aged 18 to 30 in good health and CMV-seronegative. Material for sequencing was PBMCs. The CDR3 reads CASSFSTGEHTGELFF. CDR3 coding DNA: TGTGCCAGCAGTTTTTCGACAGGGGAGCACACCGGGGAGCTGTTTTTT. The variable domain in full, completed from reference TRBV28 and TRBJ2-2, reads DVKVTQSSRYLVKRTGEKVFLECVQDMDHENMFWYRQDPGLGLRLIYFSYDVKMKEKGDIPEGYSVSREKKERFSLILESASTNQTSMYLCASSFSTGEHTGELFFGEGSRLTVL.